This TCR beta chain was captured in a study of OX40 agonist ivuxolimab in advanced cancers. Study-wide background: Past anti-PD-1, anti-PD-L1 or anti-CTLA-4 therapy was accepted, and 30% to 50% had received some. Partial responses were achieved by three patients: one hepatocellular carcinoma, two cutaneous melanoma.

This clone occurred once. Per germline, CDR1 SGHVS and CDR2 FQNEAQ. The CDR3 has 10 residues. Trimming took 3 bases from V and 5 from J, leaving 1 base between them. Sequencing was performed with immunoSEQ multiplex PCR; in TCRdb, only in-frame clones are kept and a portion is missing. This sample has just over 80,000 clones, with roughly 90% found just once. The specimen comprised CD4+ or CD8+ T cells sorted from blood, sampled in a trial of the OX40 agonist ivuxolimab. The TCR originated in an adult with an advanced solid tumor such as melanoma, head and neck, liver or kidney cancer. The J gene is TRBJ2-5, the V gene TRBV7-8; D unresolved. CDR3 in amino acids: CASSFETQYF. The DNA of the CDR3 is TGTGCCAGCAGCTTCGAGACCCAGTACTTC.